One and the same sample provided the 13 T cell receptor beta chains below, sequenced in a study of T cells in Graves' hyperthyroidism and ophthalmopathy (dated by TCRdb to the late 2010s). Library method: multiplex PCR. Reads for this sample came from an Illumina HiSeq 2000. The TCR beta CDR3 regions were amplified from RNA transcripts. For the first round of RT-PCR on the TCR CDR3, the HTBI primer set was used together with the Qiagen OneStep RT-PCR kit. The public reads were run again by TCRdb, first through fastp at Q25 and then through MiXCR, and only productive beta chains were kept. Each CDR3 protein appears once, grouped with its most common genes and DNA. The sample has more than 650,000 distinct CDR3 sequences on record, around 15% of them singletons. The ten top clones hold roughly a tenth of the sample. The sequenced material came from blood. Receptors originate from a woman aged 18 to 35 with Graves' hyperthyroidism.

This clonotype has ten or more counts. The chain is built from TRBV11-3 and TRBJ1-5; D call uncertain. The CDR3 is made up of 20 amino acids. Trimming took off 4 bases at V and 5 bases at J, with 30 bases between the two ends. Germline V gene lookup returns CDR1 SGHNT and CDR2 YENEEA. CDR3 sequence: CASSSRPWAAKEKGHQPQHF. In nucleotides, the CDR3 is TGTGCCAGCAGCTCCCGACCGTGGGCAGCTAAGGAAAAGGGCCATCAGCCCCAGCATTTT.

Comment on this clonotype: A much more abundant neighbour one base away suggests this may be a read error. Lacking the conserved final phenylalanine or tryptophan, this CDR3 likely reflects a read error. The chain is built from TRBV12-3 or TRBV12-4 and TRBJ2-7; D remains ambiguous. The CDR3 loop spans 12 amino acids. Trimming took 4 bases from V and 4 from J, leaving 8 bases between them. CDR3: CASSSIGYEQYL. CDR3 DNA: TGTGCCAGCAGTTCAATAGGGTACGAGCAGTACCTC.

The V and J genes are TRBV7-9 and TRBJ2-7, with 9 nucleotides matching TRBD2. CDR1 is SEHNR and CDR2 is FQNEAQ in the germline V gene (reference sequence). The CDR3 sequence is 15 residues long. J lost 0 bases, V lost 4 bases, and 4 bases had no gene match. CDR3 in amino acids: CASSSSSGISYEQYF. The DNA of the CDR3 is TGTGCCAGCAGCTCCTCTAGCGGGATCTCCTACGAGCAGTACTTC. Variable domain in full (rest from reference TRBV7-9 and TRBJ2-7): DTGVSQNPRHKITKRGQNVTFRCDPISEHNRLYWYRQTLGQGPEFLTYFQNEAQLEKSRLLSDRFSAERPKGSFSTLEIQRTEQGDSAMYLCASSSSSGISYEQYFGPGTRLTVT.

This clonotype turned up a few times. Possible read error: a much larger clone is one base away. CDR3 DNA sequence: TGTGCCAGCAGCCCATCAGGCCTGAGCGCAGATACGCAGTATTTT. Its protein is CASSPSGLSADTQYF. This chain connects TRBV3-1 to TRBJ2-3; no firm D call. V lost 4 bases to trimming and J lost 4 bases, with 15 bases between them. This CDR3 is built from 15 residues. CDR1 LGHDT and CDR2 YNNKEL come from the germline V gene (reference sequence).

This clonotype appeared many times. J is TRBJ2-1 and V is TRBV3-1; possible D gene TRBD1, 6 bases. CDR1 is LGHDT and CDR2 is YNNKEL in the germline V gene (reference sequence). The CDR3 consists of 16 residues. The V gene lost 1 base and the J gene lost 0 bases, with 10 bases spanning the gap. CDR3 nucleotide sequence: TGTGCCAGCAGCCAAGCGGGGACATTCTCCTACAATGAGCAGTTCTTC. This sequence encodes CASSQAGTFSYNEQFF.

This chain's CDR3 is CASVSYREGSVNEQFF. CDR3 DNA sequence: TGTGCCAGCGTGAGCTACAGGGAGGGCTCGGTGAATGAGCAGTTCTTC. The chain employs TRBV19 and TRBJ2-1; weak D call: TRBD2 (7 bases). V was clipped by 9 bases and J by 7 bases, with 25 bases between them. Germline assignment: CDR1 LNHDA and CDR2 SQIVND (reference sequence). The CDR3 extends over 16 amino acids.

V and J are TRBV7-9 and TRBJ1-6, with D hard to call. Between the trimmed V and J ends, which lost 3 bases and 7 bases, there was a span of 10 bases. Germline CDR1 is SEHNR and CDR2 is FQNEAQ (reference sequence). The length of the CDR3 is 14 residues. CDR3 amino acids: CASSFPGANSPLHF. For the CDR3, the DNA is TGTGCCAGCAGCTTCCCCGGCGCGAATTCACCCCTCCACTTT.

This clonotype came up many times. The CDR3 nucleotides are TGCGCCAGCAGCCAAGAAACCCGGAACAATCAGCCCCAGCATTTT. Translation: CASSQETRNNQPQHF. V gene TRBV4-1 combines with J gene TRBJ1-5, with unresolved D. The germline V gene has CDR1 MGHRA and CDR2 YSYEKL. Trimming stripped 0 bases from V and 3 bases from J, with 9 bases between. The CDR3 consists of 15 residues.

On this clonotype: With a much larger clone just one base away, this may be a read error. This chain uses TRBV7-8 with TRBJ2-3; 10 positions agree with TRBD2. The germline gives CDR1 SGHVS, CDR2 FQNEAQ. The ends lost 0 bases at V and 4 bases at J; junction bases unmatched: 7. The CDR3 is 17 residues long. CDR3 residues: CASSLASQGTSADTQYF. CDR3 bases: TGTGCCAGCAGCTTAGCATCGCAGGGGACTAGCGCAGATACGCAGTATTTT.

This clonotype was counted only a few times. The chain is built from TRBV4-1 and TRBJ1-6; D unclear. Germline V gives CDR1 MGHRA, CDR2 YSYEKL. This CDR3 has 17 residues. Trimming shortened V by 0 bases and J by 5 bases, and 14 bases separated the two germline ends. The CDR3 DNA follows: TGCGCCAGCAGCCAAGAAAGGGTGGGTTTCGATAATTCACCCCTCCACTTT. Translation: CASSQERVGFDNSPLHF.

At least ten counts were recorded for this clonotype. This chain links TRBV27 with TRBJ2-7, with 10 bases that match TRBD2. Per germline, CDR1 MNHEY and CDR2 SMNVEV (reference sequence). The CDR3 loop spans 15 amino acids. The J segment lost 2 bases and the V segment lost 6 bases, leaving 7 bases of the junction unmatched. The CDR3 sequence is CASSVAGGPTYEQYF. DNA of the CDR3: TGTGCCAGCAGCGTAGCGGGAGGCCCTACCTACGAGCAGTACTTC.

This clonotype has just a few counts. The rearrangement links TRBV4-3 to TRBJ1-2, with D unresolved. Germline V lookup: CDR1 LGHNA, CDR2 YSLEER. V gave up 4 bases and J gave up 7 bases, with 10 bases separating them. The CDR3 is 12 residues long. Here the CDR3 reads CASSPPDGGYTF. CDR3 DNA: TGCGCCAGCAGCCCCCCGGACGGTGGCTACACCTTC.

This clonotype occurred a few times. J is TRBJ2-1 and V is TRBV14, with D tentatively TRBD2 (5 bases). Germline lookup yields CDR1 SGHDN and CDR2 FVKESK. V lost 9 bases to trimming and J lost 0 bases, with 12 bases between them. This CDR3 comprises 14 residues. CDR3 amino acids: CARTTQSSYNEQFF. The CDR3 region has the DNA TGTGCCAGGACTACTCAGAGCTCCTACAATGAGCAGTTCTTC.